A single sample gave rise to the 5 T cell receptor beta chains below, sequenced in a study of blood T cell repertoires in COVID-19. The assay was immunoSEQ multiplex PCR, and TCRdb's table has in-frame clones only and misses some. The sample holds about 190,000 clones, more than 60% seen once. The source material was peripheral blood. Receptor source: a woman in her forties or fifties with acute or convalescent COVID-19.

V usage is TRBV18 and J usage is TRBJ1-5; TRBD1 is a possible D gene (6 bases). The germline gives CDR1 KGHSH, CDR2 LQKENI. The CDR3 has 15 amino acids. V lost 2 bases and J 4 bases, leaving 12 bases between the germline ends. CDR3 nucleotides: TGTGCCAGCTCACCAGGGGGGGCGGGTAATCAGCCCCAGCATTTT. Translating gives CASSPGGAGNQPQHF. The variable domain in full, with the rest retrieved from reference TRBV18 and TRBJ1-5, is NAGVMQNPRHLVRRRGQEARLRCSPMKGHSHVYWYRQLPEEGLKFMVYLQKENIIDESGMPKERFSAEFPKEGPSILRIQQVVRGDSAAYFCASSPGGAGNQPQHFGDGTRLSIL.

This chain uses TRBV9 with TRBJ2-1, with unresolved D. Germline-derived CDR1 and CDR2 are SGDLS and YYNGEE. Trimming stripped 2 bases from V and 2 bases from J, with 5 bases between. The CDR3 loop spans 13 amino acids. DNA of the CDR3: TGTGCCAGCAGCGTTGCGACCTACAATGAGCAGTTCTTC. Protein: CASSVATYNEQFF. The full variable domain, rest sourced from reference TRBV9 and TRBJ2-1, is DSGVTQTPKHLITATGQRVTLRCSPRSGDLSVYWYQQSLDQGLQFLIQYYNGEERAKGNILERFSAQQFPDLHSELNLSSLELGDSALYFCASSVATYNEQFFGPGTRLTVL.

CDR3 bases: TGCGCCAGCAGCTCAGAACCCCCGGGTTCACCCCTCCACTTT. Encoded protein: CASSSEPPGSPLHF. This chain connects TRBV5-1 to TRBJ1-6; no reliable D call. The germline CDR1 and CDR2 sequences are SGHRS and YFSETQ. The CDR3 extends over 14 amino acids. The V gene lost 3 bases and the J gene lost 9 bases, with 13 bases spanning the gap.

This clone was found once. The chain couples TRBV12-5 to TRBJ2-1, with 13 bases identical to TRBD2. J gave up 9 bases and V 1 base, and 6 bases lay outside the gene matches. This CDR3 contains 16 residues. The germline CDR1 and CDR2 sequences are LGHNT and FRNRAP. The CDR3 region is CASGLEWTSGSLEQFF. For the CDR3, the DNA is TGTGCTAGTGGTTTGGAGTGGACTAGCGGGAGTCTTGAGCAGTTCTTC.

This clone was counted a single time. The V and J genes are TRBV2 and TRBJ2-7; weak D call: TRBD1 (7 bases). CDR3 length equals 15 residues. Trimming cost V 6 bases and J 4 bases, with 19 bases left between them. The germline CDR1 and CDR2 sequences are SNHLY and FYNNEI. The CDR3 coding sequence is TGTGCCAGCAGGGAGGGGACAGTCCAAGGGTACGAGCAGTACTTC. This encodes CASREGTVQGYEQYF. The full variable domain, completed using reference TRBV2 and TRBJ2-7, is EPEVTQTPSHQVTQMGQEVILRCVPISNHLYFYWYRQILGQKVEFLVSFYNNEISEKSEIFDDQFSVERPDGSNFTLKIRSTKLEDSAMYFCASREGTVQGYEQYFGPGTRLTVT.